The clone carrying this T cell receptor (beta chain) was observed a handful of times. The antigen remains undetermined. The entry originates in a study of T-cell reconstitution after alpha-beta-depleted transplantation in children. The study's findings and limits: Elevated TCRbeta diversity at day 60 was traced, in some patients, to surviving recipient T cells and thymic progenitors. Fresh T-cell production supplied most of the T-cell counts and diversity seen one year after transplant.

The TCRbeta library was prepared with unique molecular identifiers. One entry per CDR3 protein, called by TCRdb with MiXCR from the PCR reads. The table includes roughly 420,000 distinct CDR3 sequences, under 20% detected once. The CDR3 loop spans 13 amino acids. In germline, CDR1 is DFQATT, CDR2 SNEGSKA (reference sequence). With 7 bases removed from V and 3 bases from J, the gap between germline ends came to 15 bases. The V call is TRBV20-1, the J call TRBJ1-1; the D gene is possibly TRBD1 (6 bases). The source of this sequence is a boy under three years old who had a stem cell transplant for Wiskott-Aldrich syndrome, so the T cells may come from the graft donor. This material consisted of PBMCs, mostly from graft donor cells, taken 360 days after TCRalphabeta/CD19-depleted stem cell transplant. CDR3 in amino acids: CSVQRGLDTEAFF. The CDR3 bases are TGCAGTGTACAACGGGGGCTGGACACTGAAGCTTTCTTT.